The rows below give T cell receptor beta chains drawn from one sample of a study of CD8 T cells in Susac syndrome. A single record per CDR3 protein comes from TCRdb applying MiXCR to the immunoSEQ multiplex PCR reads. The sample carries some 58,000 distinct CDR3 sequences, 95% recorded once. The sample comprised CD8+ T cells from PBMCs. These receptors were obtained from a human donor with Susac syndrome. The CDR3 runs from the conserved cysteine through the conserved F or W. D genes are given only for firm matches. Clone sizes are given selectively: once, few, many, or a class where the clone is expanded.

TRBV30,NA,NA,TRBJ1-1,CALINTEAFF,TGTGCCCTTATAAATACTGAAGCTTTCTTT
TRBV4-3,NA,NA,TRBJ2-7,CASSQDEQGAYEQYF,TGCGCCAGCAGCCAAGATGAACAGGGTGCCTACGAGCAGTACTTC
TRBV20-1,NA,NA,TRBJ1-4,CSARDVRGIGEKLFF,TGCAGTGCTAGAGATGTAAGGGGAATAGGGGAAAAACTGTTTTTT
TRBV29-1,NA,NA,TRBJ2-7,CSVEDSDSPYEQYF,TGCAGCGTTGAAGATTCCGACAGTCCCTACGAGCAGTACTTC
TRBV29-1,NA,NA,TRBJ1-2,CSVPGYTF,TGCAGCGTTCCCGGCTACACCTTC
TRBV19,NA,once,TRBJ2-7,CASSMVLGYEQYF,TGTGCCAGTAGTATGGTATTGGGTTACGAGCAGTACTTC
TRBV20-1,TRBD1,NA,TRBJ2-4,CSALEPRSTGYGNIQYF,TGCAGTGCTCTCGAGCCCAGGTCGACAGGGTACGGGAACATTCAGTACTTC
TRBV20-1,NA,NA,TRBJ2-1,CSATTDGENEQFF,TGCAGTGCTACGACAGACGGGGAGAATGAGCAGTTCTTC
TRBV4-1,TRBD1,NA,TRBJ2-2,CASRQGAYTGELFF,TGCGCCAGCAGACAGGGGGCGTACACCGGGGAGCTGTTTTTT
TRBV19,TRBD2,few,TRBJ2-3,CASSWTSGSTDTQYF,TGTGCCAGTAGTTGGACTAGCGGAAGTACAGATACGCAGTATTTT
TRBV28,TRBD2,NA,TRBJ2-5,CASSLSPAGGPPETQYF,TGTGCCAGCAGTTTATCCCCAGCGGGGGGGCCTCCGGAGACCCAGTACTTC
TRBV5-6,TRBD2,NA,TRBJ2-1,CASSLGLAGGTYNEQFF,TGTGCCAGCAGCCTGGGACTAGCGGGGGGAACCTACAATGAGCAGTTCTTC
TRBV20-1,NA,NA,TRBJ2-2,CSASSLESGELFF,TGCAGTGCTAGCAGTTTGGAGTCCGGGGAGCTGTTTTTT
TRBV30,TRBD2,NA,TRBJ2-5,CAWSLAGGYQETQYF,TGTGCCTGGAGTCTAGCGGGGGGGTACCAAGAGACCCAGTACTTC
TRBV4-2,NA,once,TRBJ2-1,CASSQEGGPRRHEQFF,TGTGCCAGCAGCCAAGAAGGGGGACCCCGTAGGCATGAGCAGTTCTTC
TRBV6-4,NA,NA,TRBJ2-1,CASSDLTGDYNEQFF,TGTGCCAGCAGCGATTTAACGGGGGACTACAATGAGCAGTTCTTC
TRBV11-2,NA,few,TRBJ2-3,CASSLVADTQYF,TGTGCCAGCAGCTTAGTGGCAGATACGCAGTATTTT
TRBV20-1,NA,NA,TRBJ2-1,CSASVGGLGNEQFF,TGCAGTGCTAGTGTCGGGGGGCTAGGGAATGAGCAGTTCTTC
TRBV4-1,NA,NA,TRBJ2-3,CASSQPARTDTQYF,TGCGCCAGCAGCCAACCAGCCCGCACAGATACGCAGTATTTT
TRBV4-3,TRBD1,NA,TRBJ2-1,CASSQGPWTGLEGDEQFF,TGCGCCAGCAGCCAGGGGCCTTGGACAGGTCTCGAAGGGGATGAGCAGTTCTTC
TRBV14,TRBD1,NA,TRBJ2-7,CASSQWGTGLSYEQYF,TGTGCCAGCAGCCAATGGGGGACAGGGTTGTCCTACGAGCAGTACTTC
TRBV5-1,TRBD1,once,TRBJ2-3,CASGWTGEGDTQYF,TGCGCCAGCGGTTGGACAGGGGAAGGCGATACGCAGTATTTT
TRBV29-1,TRBD1,NA,TRBJ2-7,CSVGGTGTGYEQYF,TGCAGCGTTGGCGGGACAGGGACGGGCTACGAGCAGTACTTC
TRBV10-3,TRBD1,NA,TRBJ1-2,CAISTRDRSLPDGYTF,TGTGCCATCAGTACTCGGGACAGGAGCCTCCCAGATGGCTACACCTTC
TRBV29-1,NA,NA,TRBJ2-2,CSVELDTPGELFF,TGCAGCGTTGAACTTGACACGCCAGGGGAGCTGTTTTTT
TRBV7-3,TRBD2,once,TRBJ2-7,CASSRNYRGDEQYF,TGTGCCAGCAGCCGTAACTACCGGGGGGACGAGCAGTACTTC
TRBV9,NA,NA,TRBJ2-5,CASSVDGLQETQYF,TGTGCCAGCAGCGTAGACGGACTACAAGAGACCCAGTACTTC
TRBV14,NA,NA,TRBJ1-2,CASSQYRMDGYTF,TGTGCCAGCAGCCAGTACAGGATGGATGGCTACACCTTC
TRBV12-3/TRBV12-4,NA,NA,TRBJ1-1,CASSLVRVRGTEAFF,TGTGCCAGCAGTTTAGTGAGGGTGAGGGGCACTGAAGCTTTCTTT
TRBV6-2/TRBV6-3,NA,NA,TRBJ1-1,CASSYSRSEAFF,TGTGCCAGCAGTTACTCGAGGTCTGAAGCTTTCTTT
TRBV28,NA,NA,TRBJ2-3,CASRKGQGLNTDTQYF,TGTGCCAGCAGGAAGGGACAAGGACTTAACACAGATACGCAGTATTTT
TRBV19,TRBD2,NA,TRBJ2-1,CASSIRPGLAGGYNEQFF,TGTGCCAGTAGTATAAGGCCGGGACTAGCGGGGGGATACAATGAGCAGTTCTTC
TRBV27,TRBD1,NA,TRBJ1-1,CASGGQPNTEAFF,TGTGCCAGCGGGGGACAGCCGAACACTGAAGCTTTCTTT
TRBV11-2,NA,NA,TRBJ2-5,CASSLEGGHRTQYF,TGTGCCAGCAGCTTAGAGGGGGGGCATCGGACCCAGTACTTC
TRBV12-3/TRBV12-4,NA,NA,TRBJ1-2,CASSLDTRGWTGYTF,TGTGCCAGCAGTTTAGATACCAGGGGTTGGACTGGCTACACCTTC
TRBV28,NA,NA,TRBJ2-7,CASSLYYEQYF,TGTGCCAGCAGTTTGTACTACGAGCAGTACTTC
TRBV20-1,NA,once,TRBJ1-5,CSAIIPGGYGNQPQHF,TGCAGTGCTATCATCCCGGGGGGTTATGGCAATCAGCCCCAGCATTTT
TRBV15,TRBD1,NA,TRBJ2-7,CATSRDRGREQYF,TGTGCCACCAGCAGAGACAGGGGGCGCGAGCAGTACTTC
TRBV27,NA,NA,TRBJ2-7,CASSHGGGEQYF,TGTGCCAGCAGCCACGGGGGAGGCGAGCAGTACTTC
TRBV6-6,NA,NA,TRBJ2-2,CASRTDRTPAGELFF,TGTGCCAGCAGAACCGACAGGACCCCCGCGGGGGAGCTGTTTTTT
TRBV18,TRBD1,NA,TRBJ2-4,CASSPLDRGDYIQYF,TGTGCCAGCTCACCCCTCGACAGGGGGGATTACATTCAGTACTTC
TRBV9,NA,NA,TRBJ1-1,CASSEWDTNTEAFF,TGTGCCAGCAGCGAGTGGGATACGAACACTGAAGCCTTCTTT
TRBV20-1,TRBD2,NA,TRBJ2-3,CSASPSRGYTDTQYF,TGCAGTGCTAGCCCCTCGCGGGGGTACACAGATACGCAGTATTTT
TRBV3-1,NA,NA,TRBJ2-5,CASRGGQFLETQYF,TGTGCCAGCAGGGGGGGCCAGTTCTTGGAGACCCAGTACTTC
TRBV20-1,NA,NA,TRBJ1-6,CSARGRGASYNSPLHF,TGCAGTGCTAGAGGGAGGGGTGCCTCCTATAATTCACCCCTCCACTTT